The 32 T cell receptor beta chains below were found in one sample sequenced in a study of blood T cell repertoires in COVID-19. Sequencing was performed with immunoSEQ multiplex PCR; in TCRdb, only in-frame clones are kept and a portion is missing. The sample yields roughly 21,000 clones, around 82% seen once. Source material: peripheral blood. Source of these receptors: a human donor in a cohort sampled during active COVID-19.

This chain links TRBV19 with TRBJ1-1, with 8 bases aligning to TRBD1. There are 18 residues in the CDR3. Germline trimming cut 4 bases from V and 1 base from J; bases unmatched to any gene: 14. Germline CDR1 is LNHDA and CDR2 is SQIVND (reference sequence). CDR3 in amino acids: CASSTTRGPGGGNTEAFF. The DNA for the CDR3 is TGTGCCAGTAGTACGACCCGTGGCCCAGGGGGCGGGAACACTGAAGCTTTCTTT.

This rearrangement joins TRBV5-4 to TRBJ2-1; TRBD2 matches 11 bases. The length of the CDR3 is 15 residues. CDR1 SGHNT and CDR2 YYREEE come from the germline V gene (reference sequence). Losses at the gene ends were 0 bases for V and 9 bases for J; bases not matched to a gene: 5. The CDR3 DNA reads TGTGCCAGCAGCTTGGGTGTAGCGGGGGGGCTTGAGCAGTTCTTC. This gives the protein CASSLGVAGGLEQFF.

This rearrangement joins TRBV11-2 to TRBJ1-4; D gene unclear. CDR3 length equals 13 residues. Deletions cut 5 bases from V and 7 bases from J, with 11 bases between. The germline gives CDR1 SGHAT, CDR2 FQNNGV. CDR3 DNA: TGTGCCAGCAGCCCCAGGAATGGTGAAAAACTGTTTTTT. This codes for CASSPRNGEKLFF.

The V gene is TRBV6-5, the J gene TRBJ1-1; possibly TRBD1 for D (5 bases). The germline CDR1 and CDR2 sequences are MNHEY and SVGAGI. Trimming pared 3 bases from V and 3 bases from J, leaving 11 bases between. The CDR3 extends over 14 amino acids. The CDR3 DNA sequence: TGTGCCAGCAGTTATTCAGGGAGGTACACTGAAGCTTTCTTT. Translated, it gives CASSYSGRYTEAFF.

The rearrangement uses TRBV27 and TRBJ2-7; 7 bases match TRBD2. Per the germline V gene, CDR1 is MNHEY and CDR2 is SMNVEV (reference sequence). This CDR3 spans 13 amino acids. V shed 0 bases, J shed 5 bases, and the junction held 1 base outside the gene matches. CDR3 region: CASSLSRGDEQYF. For the CDR3, the DNA is TGTGCCAGCAGTTTATCCCGGGGGGACGAGCAGTACTTC.

The chain couples TRBV4-1 to TRBJ2-3; the D gene is possibly TRBD2 (5 bases). The germline CDR1 and CDR2 sequences are MGHRA and YSYEKL. The CDR3 extends over 15 amino acids. V lost 1 base and J lost 1, with 9 bases in between. Written as DNA, the CDR3 is TGCGCCAGCAGCCAAGGGAGGCTTGGCACAGATACGCAGTATTTT. Its protein product is CASSQGRLGTDTQYF.

The V call is TRBV6-2 or TRBV6-3, the J call TRBJ2-2, with 11 bases identical to TRBD1. Germline CDR1 is MNHEY and CDR2 is SVGEGT. V dropped 4 bases and J dropped 6; count of bases not matched to a gene: 10. The CDR3 runs 17 residues. The CDR3 sequence: CASSSSRTGGASGELFF. As DNA, the CDR3 is TGTGCCAGCAGTTCGTCACGGACAGGGGGCGCATCCGGGGAGCTGTTTTTT.

V gene TRBV7-2 combines with J gene TRBJ2-7; the D gene is possibly TRBD2 (6 bases). The CDR3 length is 13 residues. V was trimmed by 10 bases and J by 2 bases, leaving 15 bases between them. Germline V gene sequence: CDR1 SGHTA, CDR2 FQGNSA. CDR3 bases: TGTGCCACCGCGCGGGGACCGACCTACGAGCAGTACTTC. Translation: CATARGPTYEQYF. Based on the CDR3 plus reference TRBV7-2 and TRBJ2-7, the full variable domain is GAGVSQSPSNKVTEKGKDVELRCDPISGHTALYWYRQSLGQGLEFLIYFQGNSAPDKSGLPSDRFSAERTGGSVSTLTIQRTQQEDSAVYLCATARGPTYEQYFGPGTRLTVT.

The genes are TRBV5-1 and TRBJ1-6; D is ambiguous. CDR3 size: 17 residues. CDR1 and CDR2 (germline): SGHRS, YFSETQ. V lost 0 bases and J 6 bases, leaving 16 bases between the germline ends. CDR3: CASSLVEGLSPNSPLHF. In nucleotides, the CDR3 is TGCGCCAGCAGCTTGGTGGAGGGCCTTTCTCCTAATTCACCCCTCCACTTT.

The V call is TRBV11-3, the J call TRBJ2-7; 8 bases align to TRBD1. CDR1 is SGHNT and CDR2 is YENEEA in the germline V gene. V dropped 8 bases and J dropped 7; count of bases not matched to a gene: 10. CDR3 size: 13 residues. This CDR3 is CASRRTGPGEQYF. The CDR3 region has the DNA TGTGCCAGCCGGCGGACAGGGCCCGGGGAGCAGTACTTC.

The chain is built from TRBV5-5 and TRBJ1-1; possible D gene TRBD1, 5 bases. Germline CDR1 reads SGHKS; CDR2 reads YYEKEE (reference sequence). CDR3 size: 16 residues. Trimming removed 4 bases from V and 0 bases from J, with 16 bases in between. DNA for the CDR3: TGTGCCAGCAGCGTTACAGGTAGTTTCATGAACACTGAAGCTTTCTTT. This codes for CASSVTGSFMNTEAFF.

This clone was counted a few times. The chain is built from TRBV5-4 and TRBJ2-7, with a possible D match to TRBD1 (7 bases). Germline lookup yields CDR1 SGHNT and CDR2 YYREEE (reference sequence). Trimming removed 5 bases from V and 5 bases from J, with 14 bases in between. This CDR3 is 13 amino acids long. The CDR3 spells CASSHGGGDEQYF. CDR3 in DNA: TGTGCCAGCAGTCACGGAGGGGGCGACGAGCAGTACTTC.

Note on this clone: One junction end disagrees with the germline gene, perhaps due to a read error. The V and J genes are TRBV7-4 and TRBJ1-5, with D perhaps matching TRBD1 (6 bases). Germline CDR1 SGHVT, CDR2 SQSDAQ. This CDR3 comprises 16 residues. CDR3 nucleotide sequence: TGTGCCAGCAGCGGGCGGACAGCCGGTAGCCATCAGCCCCAGCATTTT. Translation: CASSGRTAGSHQPQHF.

Remarks on this clone: This likely comes from a read error, as the CDR3 has no conserved phenylalanine or tryptophan at its end. The chain links TRBV5-1 to TRBJ2-7; 9 nucleotides agree with TRBD1. Trimming took 0 bases from V and 6 from J; bases not matched to a gene: 7. CDR1 is SGHRS, CDR2 YFSETQ, per germline. The CDR3 has 15 amino acids. The CDR3 nucleotides read TGCGCCAGCAGCTTGGGGGACAGGGTTCCTCGCGAGCAGTACCTC. Its protein is CASSLGDRVPREQYL.

The chain recombines TRBV6-6 with TRBJ2-7; the D gene is possibly TRBD1 (5 bases). The CDR3 length is 13 residues. The germline gives CDR1 MNHNY, CDR2 SVGAGI (reference sequence). V lost 0 bases, J lost 4 bases, and 7 bases lay in between. CDR3 sequence: CASSYSDKYEQYF. CDR3 sequence (DNA): TGTGCCAGCAGTTACTCGGACAAATACGAGCAGTACTTC.

This sequence joins TRBV27 and TRBJ1-1, with 11 bases lining up with TRBD1. This CDR3 is 17 amino acids long. Trimming cost V 3 bases and J 1 base; bases outside gene matches: 7. The germline CDR1 and CDR2 sequences are MNHEY and SMNVEV (reference sequence). The CDR3 reads CASSFGQGASGNTEAFF. For the CDR3, the DNA is TGTGCCAGCAGTTTCGGACAGGGGGCCTCCGGGAACACTGAAGCTTTCTTT.

V gene TRBV14 combines with J gene TRBJ1-6; D is undetermined. CDR1 is SGHDN, CDR2 FVKESK, per germline. This CDR3 has 17 residues. Trimming took 4 bases from V and 10 from J, leaving 23 bases between them. The DNA for the CDR3 is TGTGCCAGCAGCCTCTTGAAAGGCCCAGTACCGGAGTCACCCCTCCACTTT. It translates to CASSLLKGPVPESPLHF.

V and J are TRBV11-2 and TRBJ1-1; perhaps TRBD1 as D (5 bases). The CDR3 totals 15 residues. Germline CDR1 reads SGHAT; CDR2 reads FQNNGV. V was cut by 5 bases and J by 3 bases, with 16 bases left in between. CDR3 DNA: TGTGCCAGCAGCCCCCTGATATCGGGGGACACTGAAGCTTTCTTT. This codes for CASSPLISGDTEAFF.

V is TRBV7-2 and J is TRBJ1-5; no firm D call. V was pared by 1 base and J by 1 base, with 8 bases between. The CDR3 length is 15 residues. Germline V CDR1 and CDR2: SGHTA, FQGNSA. CDR3 region: CASSLDRNSNQPQHF. CDR3 DNA: TGTGCCAGCAGCTTAGACAGAAACAGCAATCAGCCCCAGCATTTT.

On this clone: Germline is not matched at one junction end, which may reflect a read error. The chain links TRBV7-7 to TRBJ2-5; possibly TRBD2 for D (7 bases). Germline V gene lookup returns CDR1 SSHAT and CDR2 FNYEAQ (reference sequence). The CDR3 runs 14 residues. The CDR3 DNA follows: TGTGCTAGCAGCTTAGGGGGGGATCAAGAGACCCAGTACTTC. Its protein product is CASSLGGDQETQYF.

The chain is built from TRBV11-3 and TRBJ2-7; no definite D call. Germline-derived CDR1 and CDR2 are SGHNT and YENEEA. The length of the CDR3 is 11 residues. The V end was cut by 6 bases, the J end by 3 bases, with 6 bases between. In nucleotides, the CDR3 is TGTGCCAGCAGTCTTAACTACGAGCAGTACTTC. Residues: CASSLNYEQYF.

This sequence joins TRBV6-1 and TRBJ1-3, with a possible D match to TRBD1 (5 bases). Trimming removed 0 bases from V and 0 bases from J, with 15 bases in between. The germline V gene encodes CDR1 MNHNS and CDR2 SASEGT. CDR3 length: 18 residues. CDR3 sequence: CASSEAARERGSGNTIYF. Here the CDR3 DNA reads TGTGCCAGCAGTGAAGCGGCAAGAGAAAGGGGCTCTGGAAACACCATATATTTT.

The chain has TRBV28 and TRBJ2-3; weak D call: TRBD2 (6 bases). Germline V gives CDR1 MDHEN, CDR2 SYDVKM. V was trimmed by 3 bases and J by 5 bases, leaving 18 bases between them. The CDR3 consists of 16 residues. CDR3 sequence (DNA): TGTGCCAGCAGTTTGCCGGGACTGGGGTATGGAGATACGCAGTATTTT. Amino acids: CASSLPGLGYGDTQYF.

The J gene is TRBJ2-7, the V gene TRBV5-1; TRBD2 aligns across 12 bases. CDR3 length: 15 amino acids. The J segment lost 3 bases and the V segment lost 4 bases, leaving 5 bases of the junction unmatched. Germline CDR1 and CDR2: SGHRS and YFSETQ. The CDR3 sequence is CASSGASGGVYEQYF. As DNA, the CDR3 is TGCGCCAGCAGCGGCGCTAGCGGGGGGGTCTACGAGCAGTACTTC.

This chain uses TRBV6-4 with TRBJ1-2, with TRBD1 matching 7 bases. The length of the CDR3 is 13 residues. V gave up 5 bases and J gave up 2 bases; unmatched junction bases: 2. CDR1 is MRHNA and CDR2 is SNTAGT in the germline V gene. The CDR3 here is CASSKQGNYGYTF. The CDR3 DNA reads TGTGCCAGCAGTAAACAGGGGAACTATGGCTACACCTTC.

The gene calls are TRBV10-2 and TRBJ1-6; D is possibly TRBD1 (6 bases). Between the trimmed V and J ends, which lost 10 bases and 7 bases, there was a span of 17 bases. The CDR3 is made up of 14 amino acids. Germline CDR1 reads WSHSY; CDR2 reads SAAADI. The CDR3 nucleotides read TGCGCCACCCTAGGGGGGGGATTGAATTCACCCCTCCACTTT. Its protein is CATLGGGLNSPLHF.

The V call is TRBV15, the J call TRBJ2-7; D ambiguous. The CDR3 covers 12 residues. Trimming removed 0 bases from V and 4 bases from J, with 4 bases in between. Germline lookup yields CDR1 LNHNV and CDR2 YYDKDF (reference sequence). DNA of the CDR3: TGTGCCACCAGCAGAGACAGGTACGAGCAGTACTTC. Its translation is CATSRDRYEQYF.

This chain joins TRBV19 and TRBJ2-2; no clear D gene. CDR3 size: 14 residues. Germline V gene data show CDR1 as LNHDA and CDR2 as SQIVND (reference sequence). V was shortened by 6 bases and J by 3 bases, with 11 bases between the two germline ends. CDR3 in DNA: TGTGCCAGTAGGGCAGGCACCCACACCGGGGAGCTGTTTTTT. It translates to CASRAGTHTGELFF.

This chain connects TRBV3-1 (or the pseudogene TRBV3-2) to TRBJ1-1; TRBD1 is a possible D gene (5 bases). Trimming stripped 4 bases from V and 1 base from J, with 10 bases between. This CDR3 spans 14 amino acids. The germline V gene encodes CDR1 LGHDT and CDR2 YNNKEL (reference sequence). DNA of the CDR3: TGTGCCAGCAGCCCGGTCGGGGGGAACACTGAAGCTTTCTTT. Translating gives CASSPVGGNTEAFF.

The rearrangement uses TRBV30 and TRBJ1-3, with 9 bases matching TRBD1. This CDR3 spans 15 amino acids. V gave up 1 base and J gave up 5 bases; unmatched junction bases: 6. Per the germline V gene, CDR1 is GTSNPN and CDR2 is SVGIG (reference sequence). CDR3 in DNA: TGTGCCTGGAGTGGGGGACAGGGAGATAGAAACACCATATATTTT. Protein sequence: CAWSGGQGDRNTIYF.

V is TRBV5-1 and J is TRBJ2-5, with D possibly TRBD1 on 6 matching bases. This CDR3 comprises 14 residues. V shed 3 bases and J shed 3 bases, with 12 bases lying between them. Germline CDR1 reads SGHRS; CDR2 reads YFSETQ. The CDR3 reads CASSWGQGKETQYF. CDR3 DNA: TGCGCCAGCAGCTGGGGGCAGGGGAAAGAGACCCAGTACTTC.

V usage is TRBV5-5 and J usage is TRBJ2-5; tentative D call: TRBD2 (6 bases). The CDR3 consists of 15 residues. V dropped 4 bases and J dropped 3 bases, with 16 bases sitting between them. CDR1 SGHKS and CDR2 YYEKEE come from the germline V gene (reference sequence). CDR3 in amino acids: CASSHPEGGEETQYF. As DNA, the CDR3 is TGTGCCAGCAGCCACCCGGAGGGCGGGGAAGAGACCCAGTACTTC.